Shown below are 11 T cell receptor beta chains from a single sample sequenced in a study of shared clonotypes between healthy human individuals. The assay was immunoSEQ multiplex PCR, and TCRdb's table has in-frame clones only and misses some. This sample has 2.5 million or so clones; around 94% occur once, and the top ten carry about 0.13%. Sequencing was performed on naive CD4+ T cells sorted from blood. Subset indicated: CD45RA+ positively selected. The receptors come from a man aged 18 to 29 in good health.

The rearrangement links TRBV28 to TRBJ2-7, with D perhaps TRBD1 (6 bases). V lost 11 bases, J lost 7 bases, and 21 bases lay in between. This CDR3 has 13 amino acids. Germline values: CDR1 MDHEN, CDR2 SYDVKM. CDR3 bases: TGTGCCTCCACTCAACAGGGTCTGAGGGAGCAGTACTTC. It encodes CASTQQGLREQYF.

The CDR3 loop is CASSTLRQGEPYEQYF. As DNA, the CDR3 is TGTGCCAGCTCGACTCTTCGGCAAGGGGAGCCCTACGAGCAGTACTTC. J is TRBJ2-7 and V is TRBV18; D is perhaps TRBD1 or TRBD2 (5 bases each). The CDR3 runs to 16 residues. The V gene lost 6 bases and the J gene lost 2 bases, with 20 bases spanning the gap. The germline V gene has CDR1 KGHSH and CDR2 LQKENI.

CDR3 in DNA: TGTGCCAGCAGCTTCGGGACGGTTGGAGACCCCCAGTACTTC. Protein product: CASSFGTVGDPQYF. The chain recombines TRBV9 with TRBJ2-5; D may match TRBD1 or TRBD2 (5 bases each). The CDR3 is made up of 14 amino acids. The ends were cut back, 4 bases at V and 9 bases at J, with 19 bases in the middle. Germline-derived CDR1 and CDR2 are SGDLS and YYNGEE.

The V and J genes are TRBV7-2 and TRBJ2-3; D unclear. With 6 bases removed from V and 4 bases from J, the gap between germline ends came to 11 bases. This CDR3 is built from 13 residues. Germline V gene sequence: CDR1 SGHTA, CDR2 FQGNSA. The CDR3 coding sequence is TGTGCCAGCAGACCGCCCAGTTCAGATACGCAGTATTTT. This translates into CASRPPSSDTQYF.

This clone has just one count. The rearrangement uses TRBV5-1 and TRBJ1-4; TRBD1 aligns across 9 bases. The CDR3 is 16 amino acids. V shed 0 bases and J 5 bases; nucleotides not matched to a gene: 5. Germline V lookup: CDR1 SGHRS, CDR2 YFSETQ. In nucleotides, the CDR3 is TGCGCCAGCAGCTTGGTTGGGACAGGGAGAAATGAAAAACTGTTTTTT. The encoded protein is CASSLVGTGRNEKLFF.

V usage is TRBV6-6 and J usage is TRBJ2-7, with a possible D match to TRBD1 (6 bases). Per the germline V gene, CDR1 is MNHNY and CDR2 is SVGAGI (reference sequence). This CDR3 is built from 14 residues. The ends were cut back, 6 bases at V and 3 bases at J, with 15 bases in the middle. CDR3 in amino acids: CASSKQQGNYEQYF. The CDR3 DNA reads TGTGCCAGCAGCAAGCAACAGGGAAACTACGAGCAGTACTTC.

This clone was picked up a small number of times. For the CDR3, the DNA is TGTGCCAGCTCTACCGACGGGACCGGTGAAGCTTTCTTT. This translates into CASSTDGTGEAFF. The chain is built from TRBV18 and TRBJ1-1; D might be TRBD1 (5 bases). Germline assignment: CDR1 KGHSH and CDR2 LQKENI. This CDR3 has 13 amino acids. Trimming shortened V by 6 bases and J by 7 bases, and 15 bases separated the two germline ends.

The chain combines TRBV10-2 with TRBJ2-3; TRBD1 agrees at 8 bases. The germline V gene encodes CDR1 WSHSY and CDR2 SAAADI. The CDR3 covers 16 residues. With 6 bases clipped from V and 3 bases from J, the junction kept 11 bases outside the gene matches. The CDR3 region has the DNA TGCGCCAGCAGGGTGGGACAGGTCCTAGGAACAGATACGCAGTATTTT. Its protein product is CASRVGQVLGTDTQYF.

This clone has just one count. The chain carries TRBV27 and TRBJ1-2; no clear D. The CDR3 consists of 15 residues. V was pared by 4 bases and J by 3 bases, with 15 bases between. Germline CDR1 and CDR2: MNHEY and SMNVEV (reference sequence). The CDR3 is CASSSLPTRDYGYTF. In nucleotides, the CDR3 is TGTGCCAGCAGTTCCCTCCCCACGAGGGACTATGGCTACACCTTC.

This chain links TRBV11-2 with TRBJ1-2; TRBD1 might be the D (5 bases). The V gene's germline CDR1 is SGHAT and CDR2 FQNNGV. The CDR3 spans 17 residues. V lost 5 bases to trimming and J lost 4 bases, with 23 bases between them. CDR3 sequence: CASSTSMSGTQPYGYTF. CDR3 DNA sequence: TGTGCCAGCAGCACCTCTATGTCGGGGACTCAGCCCTATGGCTACACCTTC.

This chain uses TRBV28 with TRBJ2-7; TRBD2 might be the D (6 bases). This CDR3 contains 14 residues. Per the germline V gene, CDR1 is MDHEN and CDR2 is SYDVKM. Trimming shortened V by 5 bases and J by 2 bases, and 13 bases separated the two germline ends. CDR3 nucleotides: TGTGCCAGCAGTACTAACGGAGGGGCCTACGAGCAGTACTTC. Protein product: CASSTNGGAYEQYF.